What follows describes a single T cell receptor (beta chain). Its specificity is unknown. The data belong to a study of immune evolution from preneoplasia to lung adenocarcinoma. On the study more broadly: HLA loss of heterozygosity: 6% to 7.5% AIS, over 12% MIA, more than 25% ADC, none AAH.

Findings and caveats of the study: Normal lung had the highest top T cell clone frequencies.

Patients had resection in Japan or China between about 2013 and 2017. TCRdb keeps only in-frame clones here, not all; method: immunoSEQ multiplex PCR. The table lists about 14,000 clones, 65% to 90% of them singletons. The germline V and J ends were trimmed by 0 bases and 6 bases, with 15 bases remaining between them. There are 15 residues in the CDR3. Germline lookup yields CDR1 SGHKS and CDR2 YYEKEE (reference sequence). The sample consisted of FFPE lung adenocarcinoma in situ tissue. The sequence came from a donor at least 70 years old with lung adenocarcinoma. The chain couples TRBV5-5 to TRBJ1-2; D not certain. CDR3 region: CASSLVLLGRNGYTF. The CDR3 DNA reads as TGTGCCAGCAGCTTGGTTCTTTTGGGCAGAAATGGCTACACCTTC.